The entry that follows covers one TCR beta chain sequence. Its antigen is as yet unknown. The data derive from a study of T cells after yellow fever vaccination. In germline, CDR1 is LGHDT, CDR2 YNNKEL (reference sequence). This CDR3 comprises 14 residues. V shed 4 bases, J shed 8 bases, and the junction held 4 bases outside the gene matches. Overall study findings and caveats: It was a weaker secondary response, yet one that peaked faster, at day 5 versus 15. A small proportion of clonotypes was detected in both the CD4 and CD8 compartments.

TCRdb fed the 5' RACE reads into MiXCR, producing one record per CDR3 protein. The sample has around 500,000 distinct CDR3 sequences, around a fifth seen once. Sequencing was performed on PBMCs, taken 21 days after the first yellow fever vaccination. The source is a man aged 18 to 35 who received the YFV17D yellow fever vaccine. The chain employs TRBV3-1 and TRBJ1-4; 10 bases agree with TRBD1. The CDR3 loop is CASSPTGGQEKLFF. CDR3 sequence (DNA): TGTGCCAGCAGCCCGACAGGGGGCCAAGAAAAACTGTTTTTT.